The 3 T cell receptor beta chains below come from one sample, sequenced in a study of T-cell memory formation after mild COVID-19. One entry per CDR3 protein results from TCRdb running MiXCR on the 5' RACE reads. Found here are 120,000 to 150,000 distinct CDR3 sequences, 15% to 20% of them singletons; the top ten hold around 2.4%. The sample consisted of PBMCs or a T cell subset sorted from them (not recorded which). Receptors originate from an adult woman who had mild COVID-19 (a few samples of this study predate the infection). Cell type and time point are not known.

J is TRBJ2-5 and V is TRBV7-2; 13 bases align to TRBD2. Germline V lookup: CDR1 SGHTA, CDR2 FQGNSA. The CDR3 is made up of 16 amino acids. V was pared by 5 bases and J by 5 bases, with 8 bases of the junction left unmatched. The CDR3 DNA follows: TGTGCCAGCAGCGCCCGGACTAGCGGGAGCATGGAGACCCAGTACTTC. The encoded protein is CASSARTSGSMETQYF.

This clonotype was seen a handful of times. The rearrangement uses TRBV5-1 and TRBJ2-7, with D tentatively TRBD1 (6 bases). V was cut by 0 bases and J by 7 bases, with 8 bases left in between. The germline gives CDR1 SGHRS, CDR2 YFSETQ. This CDR3 is 12 amino acids long. The CDR3 DNA follows: TGCGCCAGCAGCTTGGCACAGGGTGAGCAGTACTTC. This encodes CASSLAQGEQYF.

The chain uses TRBV7-2 and TRBJ2-7; D remains ambiguous. Germline V gives CDR1 SGHTA, CDR2 FQGNSA. This CDR3 has 12 residues. The V and J ends lost 1 base and 2 bases respectively, with 3 bases between them. The CDR3 nucleotides are TGTGCCAGCAGCTTAGATACCTACGAGCAGTACTTC. It specifies CASSLDTYEQYF.